This entry lists 30 T cell receptor beta chains sequenced from one sample in a study of cytomegalovirus exposure and HLA in healthy donors. Vbeta (60) and Jbeta (13) primers were used in the PCR. Assay: immunoSEQ multiplex PCR; the TCRdb copy retains only in-frame clones and omits some. This table holds 80,000 to 100,000 clones, about 60% found once. Sequences were obtained from PBMCs. The receptors shown here come from a woman aged 40 to 55 in good health and CMV-seropositive.

The V and J genes are TRBV14 and TRBJ1-1, with D unclear. This CDR3 region has 17 residues. V lost 0 bases and J 0 bases, leaving 14 bases between the germline ends. Germline V gene data show CDR1 as SGHDN and CDR2 as FVKESK. The CDR3 reads CASSQDYGSTMNTEAFF. DNA of the CDR3: TGTGCCAGCAGCCAAGATTACGGTAGCACAATGAACACTGAAGCTTTCTTT.

The chain joins TRBV28 to TRBJ1-5; 9 bases agree with TRBD1. This CDR3 contains 14 residues. Germline V gene data show CDR1 as MDHEN and CDR2 as SYDVKM. V lost 10 bases, J lost 6 bases, and 10 bases stayed unmatched. CDR3 nucleotide sequence: TGTGCCACACAGTTACAGGGGGCGATTCAGCCCCAGCATTTT. The encoded protein is CATQLQGAIQPQHF.

The chain joins TRBV29-1 to TRBJ2-1; a possible D gene is TRBD2 (5 bases). The CDR3 is 13 residues long. The germline gives CDR1 SQVTM, CDR2 ANQGSEA. Trimming took off 4 bases at V and 6 bases at J, with 13 bases between the two ends. CDR3 coding DNA: TGCAGCGTTGCTCTTCCTAGCAGCAATGAGCAGTTCTTC. Translated: CSVALPSSNEQFF.

The rearrangement joins TRBV7-2 to TRBJ1-1, with 8 bases lining up with TRBD1. The germline V gene encodes CDR1 SGHTA and CDR2 FQGNSA. Trimming cost V 3 bases and J 5 bases; bases outside gene matches: 5. The CDR3 is 14 amino acids. The CDR3: CASSLNRGWTEAFF. CDR3 nucleotides: TGTGCCAGCAGCTTGAACAGGGGGTGGACTGAAGCTTTCTTT.

DNA for the CDR3: TGCAGCGTGCCCTACGAACAAGAGACCCAGTACTTC. Protein product: CSVPYEQETQYF. This chain links TRBV29-1 with TRBJ2-5, with unresolved D. Germline V lookup: CDR1 SQVTM, CDR2 ANQGSEA. This CDR3 spans 12 amino acids. Trimming pared 6 bases from V and 2 bases from J, leaving 10 bases between.

In its sample, this clone was seen a few times. The rearrangement uses TRBV5-4 and TRBJ2-1; 7 bases fit TRBD2. In germline, CDR1 is SGHNT, CDR2 YYREEE (reference sequence). The CDR3 is 15 residues long. V was clipped by 2 bases and J by 3 bases; unmatched bases: 5. The CDR3 DNA follows: TGTGCCAGCAGCTTTCCCCCGGGAGGCTACAATGAGCAGTTCTTC. Amino acids: CASSFPPGGYNEQFF.

In nucleotides, the CDR3 is TGCGCCAGCAGCGTCCTTCCTAGCGGAAGCTCCTACAATGAGCAGTTCTTC. Its translation is CASSVLPSGSSYNEQFF. This rearrangement joins TRBV5-1 to TRBJ2-1; TRBD2 matches 7 bases. The germline CDR1 and CDR2 sequences are SGHRS and YFSETQ. Germline trimming cut 4 bases from V and 0 bases from J; bases unmatched to any gene: 10. CDR3 size: 17 residues.

This clone was counted a single time. V is TRBV7-9 and J is TRBJ2-7; 12 positions agree with TRBD2. The CDR3 extends over 18 amino acids. With 3 bases clipped from V and 1 base from J, the junction kept 10 bases outside the gene matches. CDR1 is SEHNR and CDR2 is FQNEAQ in the germline V gene (reference sequence). CDR3 DNA: TGTGCCAGCAGCTTCCCCACCCTTGGACTAGCGGGATCCTACGAGCAGTACTTC. Its translation is CASSFPTLGLAGSYEQYF.

V usage is TRBV28 and J usage is TRBJ1-1; no firm D call. The CDR3 loop spans 13 amino acids. Looked up from germline, CDR1 is MDHEN and CDR2 is SYDVKM. Between the trimmed V and J ends, which lost 1 base and 0 bases, there was a span of 3 bases. DNA for the CDR3: TGTGCCAGCAGTTTATTCATGAACACTGAAGCTTTCTTT. Its protein is CASSLFMNTEAFF. Looking up the rest from reference TRBV28 and TRBJ1-1 gives the full variable domain: DVKVTQSSRYLVKRTGEKVFLECVQDMDHENMFWYRQDPGLGLRLIYFSYDVKMKEKGDIPEGYSVSREKKERFSLILESASTNQTSMYLCASSLFMNTEAFFGQGTRLTVV.

The chain carries TRBV2 and TRBJ2-1, with D unclear. V dropped 7 bases and J dropped 7 bases, with 17 bases sitting between them. CDR1 is SNHLY, CDR2 FYNNEI, per germline. The CDR3 has 14 amino acids. CDR3 nucleotides: TGTGCCAGCAATGCGATCAGTGCGGCGAATGAGCAGTTCTTC. Protein: CASNAISAANEQFF.

The gene calls are TRBV11-3 and TRBJ2-7, with a tentative D call TRBD2 (5 bases). There are 12 residues in the CDR3. Trimming cost V 5 bases and J 7 bases, with 12 bases left between them. The germline CDR1 and CDR2 sequences are SGHNT and YENEEA. The CDR3 coding sequence is TGTGCCAGCAGCGACCGGACTCCTGAGCAGTACTTC. Translated, it gives CASSDRTPEQYF.

CDR3 sequence (DNA): TGTGCCTCGAAGGGGGCCGGGGAGCTGTTTTTT. Protein: CASKGAGELFF. The chain employs TRBV30 and TRBJ2-2; D perhaps matches TRBD1 (6 bases). CDR1 GTSNPN and CDR2 SVGIG come from the germline V gene (reference sequence). V was pared by 7 bases and J by 6 bases, with 9 bases between. The CDR3 runs 11 residues.

V gene TRBV5-1 combines with J gene TRBJ2-3; 8 bases line up with TRBD1. The trim removed 2 bases at V and 4 bases at J, leaving 6 bases unmatched. Germline lookup yields CDR1 SGHRS and CDR2 YFSETQ. This CDR3 comprises 15 residues. The CDR3 reads CASSFLDREADTQYF. DNA of the CDR3: TGCGCCAGCAGCTTCCTGGACAGGGAAGCAGATACGCAGTATTTT.

This sequence joins TRBV5-1 and TRBJ2-3; the D is unclear. The CDR3 is 14 amino acids. V was trimmed by 9 bases and J by 2 bases, leaving 16 bases between them. Germline values: CDR1 SGHRS, CDR2 YFSETQ. DNA of the CDR3: TGCGCCACCGCGATGTTGGAGCCCACAGATACGCAGTATTTT. Its translation: CATAMLEPTDTQYF.

This chain connects TRBV4-3 to TRBJ2-7, with a weak D call TRBD2 (6 bases). The CDR3 length is 15 residues. CDR1 LGHNA and CDR2 YSLEER come from the germline V gene. Trimming shortened V by 5 bases and J by 3 bases, and 17 bases separated the two germline ends. DNA for the CDR3: TGCGCCAGCAGCTTAAATGTGGTAGCGGACTACGAGCAGTACTTC. Amino acids: CASSLNVVADYEQYF.

CDR3 region: CASSPLGGRDETQYF. DNA of the CDR3: TGTGCCAGCTCACCACTGGGCGGGAGAGACGAGACCCAGTACTTC. The chain is built from TRBV18 and TRBJ2-5; TRBD2 agrees at 7 bases. The length of the CDR3 is 15 residues. The germline V gene encodes CDR1 KGHSH and CDR2 LQKENI. V gave up 1 base and J gave up 5 bases; unmatched junction bases: 7.

This clone was recorded a few times. The rearrangement links TRBV2 to TRBJ1-1, with TRBD1 matching 7 bases. V lost 7 bases and J lost 7; bases outside the gene matches: 9. The CDR3 is 13 amino acids. Per the germline V gene, CDR1 is SNHLY and CDR2 is FYNNEI. The CDR3 spells CASTIDRANEAFF. The CDR3 DNA reads TGTGCCAGCACTATCGACAGGGCAAATGAAGCTTTCTTT.

The genes are TRBV28 and TRBJ1-1; the D is unclear. Per germline, CDR1 MDHEN and CDR2 SYDVKM. The CDR3 spans 14 residues. Trimming stripped 5 bases from V and 5 bases from J, with 15 bases between. The CDR3 bases are TGTGCCAGCAGTCTACAGTTACCTGCGACTGAAGCTTTCTTT. Translation: CASSLQLPATEAFF.

The chain links TRBV9 to TRBJ2-1, with D uncertain. V lost 0 bases, J lost 14 bases, and 18 bases lay in between. CDR1 and CDR2 (germline): SGDLS, YYNGEE. The CDR3 contains 14 residues. CDR3 region: CASSVEGQAIEKFF. The CDR3, as DNA: TGTGCCAGCAGCGTAGAAGGTCAGGCTATTGAAAAGTTCTTC.

The V gene is TRBV7-8, the J gene TRBJ2-1; TRBD2 might be the D (6 bases). This CDR3 region has 16 residues. V dropped 4 bases and J dropped 4 bases, with 17 bases sitting between them. Germline V lookup: CDR1 SGHVS, CDR2 FQNEAQ. The CDR3 DNA sequence: TGTGCCAGCAGCTACCCCGGGAGCGGAAAATACAATGAGCAGTTCTTC. Amino acid sequence: CASSYPGSGKYNEQFF.

The V call is TRBV30, the J call TRBJ1-2, with 8 nucleotides matching TRBD1. J was trimmed by 8 bases and V by 2 bases; bases with no gene match: 13. This CDR3 has 15 amino acids. Per the germline V gene, CDR1 is GTSNPN and CDR2 is SVGIG (reference sequence). The CDR3 DNA is TGTGCCTGGAGTCTGACAGGGGCCACCCTAGGAGGCTACACCTTC. Amino acids: CAWSLTGATLGGYTF.

The V and J genes are TRBV27 and TRBJ1-5; D ambiguous. The germline CDR1 and CDR2 sequences are MNHEY and SMNVEV (reference sequence). Trimming cost V 4 bases and J 4 bases, with 11 bases left between them. The CDR3 has 14 amino acids. CDR3 sequence reads: CASSSSGLNQPQHF. The CDR3 coding sequence is TGTGCCAGCAGTTCAAGTGGTCTAAATCAGCCCCAGCATTTT.

V gene TRBV7-2 combines with J gene TRBJ1-1; D unclear. Germline CDR1 reads SGHTA; CDR2 reads FQGNSA. Trimming stripped 3 bases from V and 4 bases from J, with 12 bases between. There are 14 residues in the CDR3. CDR3 amino acids: CASSLVGVGTEAFF. CDR3 nucleotides: TGTGCCAGCAGCTTGGTCGGGGTCGGCACTGAAGCTTTCTTT.

V usage is TRBV2 and J usage is TRBJ1-1; D unclear. The CDR3 consists of 15 residues. V lost 2 bases to trimming and J lost 6 bases, with 16 bases between them. The V gene's germline CDR1 is SNHLY and CDR2 FYNNEI. The CDR3: CASSESGPAGSEAFF. In DNA, the CDR3 is TGTGCCAGCAGTGAATCTGGTCCGGCCGGGTCTGAAGCTTTCTTT.

The chain couples TRBV6-1 to TRBJ2-2, with 8 bases lining up with TRBD2. J was trimmed by 2 bases and V by 2 bases; bases with no gene match: 1. CDR1 and CDR2 from the germline V gene are MNHNS and SASEGT. The CDR3 spans 15 residues. CDR3 region: CASSERGGNTGELFF. Written as DNA, the CDR3 is TGTGCCAGCAGTGAACGGGGGGGAAACACCGGGGAGCTGTTTTTT.

This rearrangement joins TRBV6-5 to TRBJ1-2; TRBD1 matches at 9 bases. Germline lookup yields CDR1 MNHEY and CDR2 SVGAGI. J was trimmed by 7 bases and V by 6 bases; bases with no gene match: 9. The CDR3 is 14 amino acids. In DNA, the CDR3 is TGTGCCAGCAGCCCCCGCGGACAGGGGACTGGCTACACCTTC. It translates to CASSPRGQGTGYTF.

This clone was observed a handful of times. This sequence joins TRBV5-1 and TRBJ2-1, with TRBD2 identical over 9 bases. The CDR3 runs to 15 residues. Trimming removed 0 bases from V and 7 bases from J; junction bases left unmatched: 5. Germline V lookup: CDR1 SGHRS, CDR2 YFSETQ. Here the CDR3 reads CASSLAPSGENEQFF. The CDR3 DNA is TGCGCCAGCAGCTTGGCGCCTAGCGGGGAGAATGAGCAGTTCTTC. Full variable domain (missing parts from reference TRBV5-1 and TRBJ2-1): KAGVTQTPRYLIKTRGQQVTLSCSPISGHRSVSWYQQTPGQGLQFLFEYFSETQRNKGNFPGRFSGRQFSNSRSEMNVSTLELGDSALYLCASSLAPSGENEQFFGPGTRLTVL.

The chain is built from TRBV28 and TRBJ1-5; weak D call: TRBD1 (6 bases). Germline CDR1 MDHEN, CDR2 SYDVKM. This CDR3 region has 15 residues. Trimming took 3 bases from V and 0 from J, leaving 9 bases between them. The CDR3 DNA is TGTGCCAGCAGTTTCCGGACAGATAGCAATCAGCCCCAGCATTTT. This encodes CASSFRTDSNQPQHF.

This clone was detected only a few times. The gene calls are TRBV7-8 and TRBJ2-7; 16 nucleotides agree with TRBD2. The CDR3 extends over 20 amino acids. The germline V gene encodes CDR1 SGHVS and CDR2 FQNEAQ. V lost 5 bases, J lost 0 bases, and 13 bases stayed unmatched. The CDR3 loop is CASSLSGGLAGGPSSYEQYF. CDR3 in DNA: TGTGCCAGCAGCCTCTCCGGGGGACTAGCGGGAGGGCCGAGCTCCTACGAGCAGTACTTC.

V is TRBV27 and J is TRBJ2-5, with TRBD2 matching over 8 bases. The DNA end lines up better with TRBJ2-7; the J call may be wrong. Germline CDR1 is MNHEY and CDR2 is SMNVEV (reference sequence). CDR3 length: 13 amino acids. For the CDR3, the DNA is TGTGCCAGCAGTGTGACTAGCGAGGGCGAGCAGTACTTC. Translating gives CASSVTSEGEQYF.